These 27 T cell receptor beta chains were all obtained from the same sample, sequenced in a study of regulatory T cells in long-lasting Graves disease. The time point was: newly diagnosed GD, antithyroid drugs for less than 3 months. Making the TCR library involved RNA that had been extracted from PBMCs. HTBI primers from iRepertoire and Arm-PCR of CDR3 regions yielded the TCR beta libraries. TCRdb reprocessed the multiplex PCR reads with MiXCR, giving one entry per CDR3 protein. In the table there are under 300,000 distinct CDR3 sequences, just over 20% of which are singletons. The material was peripheral blood mononuclear cells (PBMCs), obtained at new diagnosis, from a patient treated with antithyroid drugs. Source of these receptors: a female donor with Graves disease.

This clonotype was found many times. CDR3 in DNA: TGTGCCAGCAGCCCCCGGGTGGATACGCAGTATTTT. It yields the protein CASSPRVDTQYF. The gene calls are TRBV12-3 or TRBV12-4 and TRBJ2-3; no reliable D call. Trimming pared 6 bases from V and 6 bases from J, leaving 10 bases between. This CDR3 comprises 12 residues.

The chain uses TRBV20-1 and TRBJ2-7, with D unresolved. Germline-derived CDR1 and CDR2 are DFQATT and SNEGSKA (reference sequence). The germline V and J ends were trimmed by 6 bases and 2 bases, with 17 bases remaining between them. The CDR3 consists of 14 residues. In DNA form, the CDR3 reads TGCAGTGCGAGCTTACCCCGCGGAACCTACGAGCAGTACTTC. Encoded protein: CSASLPRGTYEQYF.

This clonotype appeared many times. The rearrangement joins TRBV20-1 to TRBJ2-7, with D maybe TRBD1 (6 bases). The CDR3 extends over 14 amino acids. Deletions cut 3 bases from V and 0 bases from J, with 12 bases between. In germline, CDR1 is DFQATT, CDR2 SNEGSKA (reference sequence). The CDR3 here is CSARDSTISYEQYF. The CDR3 DNA follows: TGCAGTGCTAGGGACAGCACCATCTCCTACGAGCAGTACTTC.

This clonotype was recorded many times. The chain is built from TRBV5-1 and TRBJ1-2; D is ambiguous. Germline CDR1 is SGHRS and CDR2 is YFSETQ. Trimming shortened V by 4 bases and J by 2 bases, and 9 bases separated the two germline ends. This CDR3 has 13 residues. DNA for the CDR3: TGCGCCAGCAGCCACGATCTAAACTATGGCTACACCTTC. It translates to CASSHDLNYGYTF.

This clonotype was found many times. The chain uses TRBV11-2 and TRBJ2-2; 9 positions agree with TRBD1. CDR1 and CDR2 from the germline V gene are SGHAT and FQNNGV. The V and J ends lost 7 bases and 5 bases, in that order; junction bases with no gene match: 8. The CDR3 runs to 15 residues. The CDR3 sequence is CASIKQGAGTGELFF. CDR3 bases: TGTGCCAGCATCAAACAGGGGGCGGGGACCGGGGAGCTGTTTTTT. The full variable domain, in which reference TRBV11-2 and TRBJ2-2 provide the parts outside the CDR3, is EAGVAQSPRYKIIEKRQSVAFWCNPISGHATLYWYQQILGQGPKLLIQFQNNGVVDDSQLPKDRFSAERLKGVDSTLKIQPAKLEDSAVYLCASIKQGAGTGELFFGEGSRLTVL.

The rearrangement links TRBV5-1 to TRBJ2-7; 9 bases fit TRBD1. The junction had 5 bases not matched to a gene; V was cut back by 8 bases and J by 5 bases. There are 12 residues in the CDR3. Germline assignment: CDR1 SGHRS and CDR2 YFSETQ. The CDR3 DNA follows: TGCGCCAGGTGGACAGGGGAGGACGAGCAGTACTTC. Its translation is CARWTGEDEQYF.

V and J are TRBV28 and TRBJ2-7, with 8 positions matching TRBD1. The V and J ends lost 3 bases and 3 bases, in that order; junction bases with no gene match: 16. Germline V lookup: CDR1 MDHEN, CDR2 SYDVKM. The CDR3 extends over 18 amino acids. The CDR3 region is CASSFNRVTGTGHYEQYF. The CDR3 DNA follows: TGTGCCAGCAGTTTTAATAGGGTGACCGGGACAGGACACTACGAGCAGTACTTC.

This sequence joins TRBV7-6 and TRBJ2-5, with D tentatively TRBD2 (5 bases). CDR3 size: 15 residues. Germline-derived CDR1 and CDR2 are SGHVS and FNYEAQ. Trimming stripped 5 bases from V and 5 bases from J, with 18 bases between. CDR3 residues: CASSLQVRASETQYF. CDR3 DNA sequence: TGTGCCAGCAGCCTCCAAGTTAGGGCTAGCGAGACCCAGTACTTC.

This clonotype was counted ten times or more. The gene calls are TRBV20-1 and TRBJ2-1; 7 positions agree with TRBD1. V dropped 3 bases and J dropped 5; count of bases not matched to a gene: 10. From germline, CDR1 is DFQATT and CDR2 SNEGSKA (reference sequence). The CDR3 sequence is 15 residues long. CDR3 nucleotide sequence: TGCAGTGCTAGGCGACCCGGGACAGCGAACAATGAGCAGTTCTTC. Protein sequence: CSARRPGTANNEQFF.

This clonotype has at least ten counts. V is TRBV3-1 and J is TRBJ2-5; 8 positions match TRBD2. V dropped 4 bases and J dropped 7; count of bases not matched to a gene: 8. The CDR3 loop spans 14 amino acids. The germline V gene encodes CDR1 LGHDT and CDR2 YNNKEL (reference sequence). CDR3 nucleotide sequence: TGTGCCAGCAGCCGGGCGGGGGGACACCGGACCCAGTACTTC. Translation gives CASSRAGGHRTQYF.

This clonotype has at least ten counts. V gene TRBV6-2 or TRBV6-3 combines with J gene TRBJ2-7, with 10 bases aligning to TRBD2. CDR1 is MNHEY and CDR2 is SVGEGT in the germline V gene. The CDR3 covers 13 residues. CDR3 protein: CEARTSGSYEQYF. The DNA for the CDR3 is TGTGAGGCGAGGACTAGCGGATCCTACGAGCAGTACTTC.

The chain uses TRBV18 and TRBJ1-1; TRBD1 might be the D (6 bases). V shed 3 bases and J shed 4 bases, with 9 bases lying between them. CDR1 KGHSH and CDR2 LQKENI come from the germline V gene. The CDR3 sequence is 13 residues long. Here the CDR3 reads CASSPQGSTEAFF. For the CDR3, the DNA is TGTGCCAGCTCACCCCAGGGGTCCACTGAAGCTTTCTTT.

This clonotype was found many times. The rearrangement links TRBV7-8 to TRBJ1-4; D remains unclear. CDR1 and CDR2 from the germline V gene are SGHVS and FQNEAQ. The V gene lost 5 bases and the J gene lost 10 bases, with 11 bases spanning the gap. The CDR3 has 12 amino acids. CDR3 in amino acids: CASSPELGKLFF. CDR3 DNA sequence: TGTGCCAGCAGCCCAGAGCTAGGAAAACTGTTTTTT.

This clonotype was picked up a small number of times. This chain links TRBV19 with TRBJ2-6; D may be TRBD2 (5 bases). The germline CDR1 and CDR2 sequences are LNHDA and SQIVND (reference sequence). V was pared by 6 bases and J by 0 bases, with 18 bases between. The CDR3 extends over 18 amino acids. This CDR3 reads CASSSQVITSSGANVLTF. CDR3 nucleotides: TGTGCCAGTAGCAGCCAGGTGATAACTAGCTCTGGGGCCAACGTCCTGACTTTC.

This clonotype was seen at least ten times. The chain couples TRBV19 to TRBJ1-5; no definite D call. The CDR3 covers 15 residues. Germline V gene sequence: CDR1 LNHDA, CDR2 SQIVND (reference sequence). Trimming left V 4 bases short and J 1 base short, with 11 bases between. CDR3: CASSTTVGSNQPQHF. Here the CDR3 DNA reads TGTGCCAGTAGTACGACCGTGGGCAGCAATCAGCCCCAGCATTTT.

This clonotype was observed at least ten times. CDR3 DNA: TGTGCCAGCAGTTACTCGGTCAAGAACACTGAAGCTTTCTTT. It specifies CASSYSVKNTEAFF. The gene calls are TRBV6-5 and TRBJ1-1; D ambiguous. This CDR3 is built from 14 residues. Trimming removed 0 bases from V and 1 base from J, with 6 bases in between. Germline loops: CDR1 MNHEY, CDR2 SVGAGI.

This clonotype came up a few times. The CDR3 DNA is TGTGCCAGCAGTTTACTCGGGACAACTAACTATGGCTACACCTTC. It encodes CASSLLGTTNYGYTF. The V call is TRBV5-6, the J call TRBJ1-2, with D maybe TRBD1 (6 bases). The CDR3 has 15 residues. With 5 bases removed from V and 0 bases from J, the gap between germline ends came to 14 bases. CDR1 and CDR2 (germline): SGHDT, YYEEEE. Based on the CDR3 plus reference TRBV5-6 and TRBJ1-2, the full variable domain is DAGVTQSPTHLIKTRGQQVTLRCSPKSGHDTVSWYQQALGQGPQFIFQYYEEEERQRGNFPDRFSGHQFPNYSSELNVNALLLGDSALYLCASSLLGTTNYGYTFGSGTRLTVV.

This clonotype was counted many times. The V and J genes are TRBV4-3 and TRBJ1-3; D is unresolved. V dropped 0 bases and J dropped 1 base, with 4 bases sitting between them. The CDR3 is 14 residues long. Germline CDR1 reads LGHNA; CDR2 reads YSLEER. The CDR3 region has the DNA TGCGCCAGCAGCCAAGATCGTTCTGGAAACACCATATATTTT. Protein product: CASSQDRSGNTIYF.

The table lists this clonotype with many counts. This chain links TRBV20-1 with TRBJ2-1; 11 bases are a match to TRBD2. The length of the CDR3 is 16 residues. Germline V gives CDR1 DFQATT, CDR2 SNEGSKA (reference sequence). The ends lost 0 bases at V and 6 bases at J; junction bases unmatched: 7. As DNA, the CDR3 is TGCAGTGCTAGAGATGAACTAGCGGGGGTTGGCAATGAGCAGTTCTTC. It encodes CSARDELAGVGNEQFF.

The chain combines TRBV19 with TRBJ2-1; D call uncertain. Trimming removed 3 bases from V and 10 bases from J, with 7 bases in between. This CDR3 is 11 amino acids long. The germline V gene encodes CDR1 LNHDA and CDR2 SQIVND (reference sequence). The CDR3 nucleotides are TGTGCCAGTAGTATCGGGTGGGAGCAGTTCTTC. Protein product: CASSIGWEQFF. The whole variable domain, remainder taken from reference TRBV19 and TRBJ2-1, is DGGITQSPKYLFRKEGQNVTLSCEQNLNHDAMYWYRQDPGQGLRLIYYSQIVNDFQKGDIAEGYSVSREKKESFPLTVTSAQKNPTAFYLCASSIGWEQFFGPGTRLTVL.

This clonotype has ten or more counts. In DNA, the CDR3 is TGTGCCACCAGTGAGAGCGGGACTAACGACAATGAGCAGTTCTTC. Protein product: CATSESGTNDNEQFF. The chain couples TRBV24-1 to TRBJ2-5, with 7 bases aligning to TRBD2. The J call is doubtful: the DNA matches TRBJ2-1 better. Germline assignment: CDR1 KGHDR and CDR2 SFDVKD. This CDR3 has 15 residues.

This clonotype was recorded many times. The J gene is TRBJ2-7, the V gene TRBV11-2; D gene ambiguous. Germline V CDR1 and CDR2: SGHAT, FQNNGV. Trimming took 0 bases from V and 2 from J, leaving 8 bases between them. The CDR3 is 14 residues long. The CDR3 loop is CASSLDRLPYEQYF. The CDR3 DNA sequence: TGTGCCAGCAGCTTAGATAGGTTACCCTACGAGCAGTACTTC.

The sample holds one count of this clonotype. This chain joins TRBV27 and TRBJ2-3; 7 bases fit TRBD2. Trimming cost V 5 bases and J 8 bases; bases outside gene matches: 10. The CDR3 runs 14 residues. Germline lookup yields CDR1 MNHEY and CDR2 SMNVEV (reference sequence). In nucleotides, the CDR3 is TGTGCCAGCAGTGATCTAGCGGCCGAAAGTACGCAGTATTTT. This codes for CASSDLAAESTQYF.

The chain has TRBV12-3 or TRBV12-4 and TRBJ2-1; 11 bases map to TRBD2. The V segment lost 3 bases and the J segment 0 bases; nucleotides outside the gene matches: 4. CDR3 length equals 17 residues. CDR3 DNA: TGTGCCAGCAGTTTTCTAGCGGGAGGTAGCTCCTACAATGAGCAGTTCTTC. Protein sequence: CASSFLAGGSSYNEQFF.

V gene TRBV10-3 combines with J gene TRBJ2-1; D is possibly TRBD2 (5 bases). From germline, CDR1 is ENHRY and CDR2 SYGVKD. Trimming took 3 bases from V and 8 from J, leaving 14 bases between them. The CDR3 sequence is 14 residues long. CDR3 in amino acids: CAISEGEMRDEQFF. The CDR3 DNA sequence: TGTGCCATCAGTGAAGGAGAGATGAGGGATGAGCAGTTCTTC.

This clonotype was recorded at least ten times. The genes are TRBV20-1 and TRBJ2-2; tentatively, D is TRBD2 (5 bases). Germline CDR1 DFQATT, CDR2 SNEGSKA (reference sequence). The length of the CDR3 is 16 residues. Trimming cost V 5 bases and J 4 bases, with 20 bases left between them. CDR3 region: CSAAPTSARGTGELFF. The CDR3 DNA follows: TGCAGTGCTGCCCCCACTAGTGCCCGTGGCACCGGGGAGCTGTTTTTT.

This clonotype showed up many times. V is TRBV7-3 and J is TRBJ2-1, with 9 bases fitting TRBD2. Germline V CDR1 and CDR2: SGHTA, FQGTGA. With 1 base clipped from V and 2 bases from J, the junction kept 3 bases outside the gene matches. This CDR3 is built from 16 residues. The CDR3 coding sequence is TGTGCCAGCAGCTTAAGGGGGACTAGCCCCTACAATGAGCAGTTCTTC. This translates into CASSLRGTSPYNEQFF.